This is a list of T cell receptor beta chains from one sample in a study of blood T cells in healthy people across ages. TCRdb redid the calling of the 5' RACE reads with MiXCR, one entry per CDR3 protein. Altogether 800,000 or so distinct CDR3 sequences are present, more than 20% being singletons, with the ten largest covering roughly 3.5%. A further study also used this sample, focusing on T cells of mothers and their children.

The source material was blood. All receptors derive from a boy under 18 in good health. Each CDR3 is given with its conserved first and last residue. A D gene is named only where the DNA matches it firmly. Expanded clones get a size class; other rows say once, few or many, or leave the size out.

TRBD1	TRBJ1-6	NA	TRBV20-1	TGCAGTGCTAGACAGGGGGGGGCCTTCGGGGTGGCCCTCCACTTT	CSARQGGAFGVALHF
TRBD1	TRBJ2-5	NA	TRBV7-9	TGTGCCAGCAGCTTATTACGCCCGGCAGGGGGCTACCAAGAGACCCAGTACTTC	CASSLLRPAGGYQETQYF
NA	TRBJ1-6	few	TRBV27	TGTGCCAGCAGTTTACAGGAGCATTCACCCCTCCACTTT	CASSLQEHSPLHF
NA	TRBJ2-7	few	TRBV4-1	TGCGCCAGCAGCCAAGATTTTGGCGGAGGGGCCTACGAGCAGTACTTC	CASSQDFGGGAYEQYF
NA	TRBJ2-1	NA	TRBV2	TGTGCCAGCAGTATCCGGCTAGAAGGTGAGCAGTTCTTC	CASSIRLEGEQFF
NA	TRBJ2-7	NA	TRBV5-1	TGCGCCAGCAGCTCACCAGGGGAACGCTCCTACGAGCAGTACTTC	CASSSPGERSYEQYF
NA	TRBJ2-5	many	TRBV5-1	TGTGCCAGCAGTTTTTTAGAGACCCAGTACTTC	CASSFLETQYF
TRBD2	TRBJ2-1	NA	TRBV12-3/TRBV12-4	TGTGCCAGCAGACCTAGACTAGCGAGGACCTACAATGAGCAGTTCTTC	CASRPRLARTYNEQFF
NA	TRBJ2-7	NA	TRBV12-3/TRBV12-4	TGTGCCAGCACCCGATCGGGGTTCTACGAGCAGTACTTC	CASTRSGFYEQYF
TRBD2	TRBJ2-7	NA	TRBV10-2	TGCGCCAGCAGGCCTGGACTAGCGGGGGGCGCATACGAGCAGTACTTC	CASRPGLAGGAYEQYF
TRBD1	TRBJ2-7	NA	TRBV12-3/TRBV12-4	TGTGCCAGCAGTATAACCGGGACAGGGAGCTCCTACGAGCAGTACTTC	CASSITGTGSSYEQYF
TRBD2	TRBJ2-5	NA	TRBV10-3	TGTGCCATCAGTGAGTCTTCATTAGCGGGGGGACTAAAAGAGACCCAGTACTTC	CAISESSLAGGLKETQYF
TRBD2	TRBJ2-5	NA	TRBV7-9	TGTGCCAGCAGCCCCGGGACTATTCTCTACGGGCAGTACTTC	CASSPGTILYGQYF
TRBD2	TRBJ2-5	NA	TRBV5-1	TGCGCCAGCAGCTTGGCCAGCGGGAGTGCAGAGACCCAGTACTTC	CASSLASGSAETQYF
NA	TRBJ1-5	few	TRBV4-3	TGCGCCAGCAGCCAAGGAGCGAGCAAAGGGCCCCAGCATTTT	CASSQGASKGPQHF
TRBD2	TRBJ2-5	few	TRBV2	TGTGCCAGCAGTGCCGGGTCTAGCGGGCGGCAAGAGACCCAGTACTTC	CASSAGSSGRQETQYF
TRBD1	TRBJ2-7	once	TRBV6-2/TRBV6-3	TGTGCCAGCAGTTTCTGGGGACAGGTGTCCTACGAGCAGTACTTC	CASSFWGQVSYEQYF
TRBD1	TRBJ1-2	few	TRBV27	TGTGCCAGCAGCCGACAGGGTTTGTCTAGCTATGGCTACACCTTC	CASSRQGLSSYGYTF
TRBD1	TRBJ2-7	few	TRBV20-1	TGCAGTGCTAGAGACGGGACAGGGGGCATCTACGAGCAGTACTTC	CSARDGTGGIYEQYF
NA	TRBJ2-1	NA	TRBV19	TGTGCCAGTAGCGGGTCCGTCCACAATGAGCAGTTCTTC	CASSGSVHNEQFF
NA	TRBJ2-1	few	TRBV5-6	TGTGCCAGCAGCTTGGGGGGGCGCCTTAGGAATGAGCAGTTCTTC	CASSLGGRLRNEQFF
NA	TRBJ2-1	few	TRBV29-1	TGCAGCGTCTTTGTCCGTCGACACGTGGGGGGCAATGAGCAGTTCTTC	CSVFVRRHVGGNEQFF
NA	TRBJ2-1	few	TRBV20-1	TGCAGTGCTAGATCTCTGGCGAGGGGAGGTTTATACAATGAGCAGTTCTTC	CSARSLARGGLYNEQFF
NA	TRBJ1-1	few	TRBV29-1	TGCAGCGTTGAAGGGGGACCGGCTTTCTTT	CSVEGGPAFF
NA	TRBJ2-1	NA	TRBV27	TGTGCCAGCAGTAGGATAAGCGACCAGAGCTCCTACAATGAGCAGTTCTTC	CASSRISDQSSYNEQFF
NA	TRBJ2-6	many	TRBV15	TGTGCCACCAGCAGAGTCCGGTCAGAGGTGAACGTCCTGACTTTC	CATSRVRSEVNVLTF
NA	TRBJ1-1	NA	TRBV5-5	TGTGCCAGCAGCTTGCCCGACAGCCTGAACACTGAAGCTTTCTTT	CASSLPDSLNTEAFF
TRBD2	TRBJ2-1	few	TRBV4-1	TGCGCCAGCAGCCAAGTCTCAGCGGGAGACTACAATGAGCAGTTCTTC	CASSQVSAGDYNEQFF
NA	TRBJ2-5	once	TRBV5-6	TGTGCCAGCAGCCCGAGGACGAGAAGTGGCGAGACCCAGTACTTC	CASSPRTRSGETQYF
TRBD1	TRBJ2-1	few	TRBV29-1	TGCAGCGTGGGGACAGGGGGCAATGAGCAGTTCTTC	CSVGTGGNEQFF
NA	TRBJ2-5	few	TRBV28	TGTGCCAGCAGTCCCCACCCGAGTGAGACCCAGTACTTC	CASSPHPSETQYF
TRBD1	TRBJ2-1	NA	TRBV20-1	TGCAGTGCCGCCGCGACAGGGGGTAGGAATGAGCAGTTCTTC	CSAAATGGRNEQFF